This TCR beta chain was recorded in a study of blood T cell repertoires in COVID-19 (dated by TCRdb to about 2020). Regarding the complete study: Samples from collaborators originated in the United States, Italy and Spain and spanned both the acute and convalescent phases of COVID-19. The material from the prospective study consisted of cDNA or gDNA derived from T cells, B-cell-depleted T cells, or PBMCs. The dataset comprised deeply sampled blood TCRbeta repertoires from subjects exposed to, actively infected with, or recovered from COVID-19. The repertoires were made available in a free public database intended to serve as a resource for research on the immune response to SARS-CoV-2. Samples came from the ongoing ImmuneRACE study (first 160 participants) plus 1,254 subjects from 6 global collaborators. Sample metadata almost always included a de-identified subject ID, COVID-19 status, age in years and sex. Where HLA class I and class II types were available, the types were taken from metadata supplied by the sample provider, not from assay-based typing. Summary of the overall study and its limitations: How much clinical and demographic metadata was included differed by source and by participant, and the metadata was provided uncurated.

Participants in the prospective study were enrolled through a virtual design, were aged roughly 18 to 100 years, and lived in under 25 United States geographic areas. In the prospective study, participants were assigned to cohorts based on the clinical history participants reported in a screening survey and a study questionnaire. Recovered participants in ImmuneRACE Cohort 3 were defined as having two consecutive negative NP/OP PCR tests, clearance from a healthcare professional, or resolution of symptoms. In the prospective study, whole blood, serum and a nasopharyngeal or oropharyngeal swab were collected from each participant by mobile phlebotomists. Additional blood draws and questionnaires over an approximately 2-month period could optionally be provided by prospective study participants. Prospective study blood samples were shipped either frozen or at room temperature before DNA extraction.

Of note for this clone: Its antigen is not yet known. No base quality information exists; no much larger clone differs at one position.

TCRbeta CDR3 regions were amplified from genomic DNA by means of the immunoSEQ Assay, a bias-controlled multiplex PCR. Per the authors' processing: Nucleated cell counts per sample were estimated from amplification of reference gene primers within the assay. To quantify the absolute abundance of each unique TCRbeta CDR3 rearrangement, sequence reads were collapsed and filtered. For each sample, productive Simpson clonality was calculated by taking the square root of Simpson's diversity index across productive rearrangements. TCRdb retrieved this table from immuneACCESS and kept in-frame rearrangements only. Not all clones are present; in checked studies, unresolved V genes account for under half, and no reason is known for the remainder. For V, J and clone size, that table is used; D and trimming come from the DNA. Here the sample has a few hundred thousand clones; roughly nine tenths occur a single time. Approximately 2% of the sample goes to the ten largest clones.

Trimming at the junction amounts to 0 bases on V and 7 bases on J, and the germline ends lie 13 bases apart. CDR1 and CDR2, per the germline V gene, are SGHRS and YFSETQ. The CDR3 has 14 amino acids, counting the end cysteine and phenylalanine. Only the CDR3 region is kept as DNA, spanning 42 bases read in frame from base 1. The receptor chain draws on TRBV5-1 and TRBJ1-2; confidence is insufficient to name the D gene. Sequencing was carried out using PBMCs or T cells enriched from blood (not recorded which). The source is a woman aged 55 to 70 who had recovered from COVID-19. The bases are TGCGCCAGCAGCTTGGGGCAGGTCGAAAGTGGCTACACCTTC. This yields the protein CASSLGQVESGYTF.